This entry concerns a single TCR beta chain. Its antigen has not been determined. No base-level quality is on record; no much larger clone is a single base apart. The source of the sample is a study of blood T cell repertoires in COVID-19 (dated by TCRdb to the early 2020s). Broadly, across the study: Collaborator samples came from the United States, Italy and Spain and covered acute and convalescent phases of COVID-19. The prospective study material was composed of cDNA or gDNA derived from T cells, B-cell-depleted T cells, or PBMCs. The dataset comprised deeply sampled blood TCRbeta repertoires from subjects exposed to, actively infected with, or recovered from COVID-19. A freely available public database, intended as a resource for researchers studying the immune response to SARS-CoV-2, is where the repertoires were released. The samples were drawn from two sources: the first 160 participants of the ongoing ImmuneRACE study, and 1,254 subjects contributed by 6 global collaborators. The sample metadata nearly always contained a de-identified subject ID, COVID-19 status, age in years and sex. Where available, HLA class I and class II types were obtained from metadata supplied by the sample provider rather than from assay-based typing.

TCRbeta CDR3 regions were amplified from genomic DNA using the immunoSEQ Assay, a bias-controlled multiplex PCR. The published analysis was carried out like this. Within the assay, amplification of reference gene primers was used to estimate how many nucleated cells each sample contained. To quantify the absolute abundance of each unique TCRbeta CDR3 rearrangement, sequence reads were collapsed and filtered. For each sample, productive Simpson clonality was calculated as the square root of Simpson's diversity index over productive rearrangements. Imported from immuneACCESS, the table was reduced by TCRdb to in-frame sequences with V and J called. These copies leave out some clones; in studies compared against another copy, an unresolved V gene accounts for under half, and the cause of the remainder is not known. That table supplies the V and J calls and clone size; D and trimming were determined from the DNA. Recorded for this sample are 55,000 to 65,000 clones; roughly nine tenths of them occurred a single time. The top ten clonotypes cover around 10% of the sample.

The germline ends are 17 bases apart after V is trimmed by 2 bases and J by 4 bases. The germline V gene (reference sequence) supplies CDR1 SGHAT and CDR2 FQDESV. The CDR3 numbers 16 residues from cysteine through phenylalanine. Of all the DNA, just the CDR3 is kept, 48 bases in frame from base 1. Whole blood was collected in K2EDTA tubes by collaborating institutions according to the institutions' own protocols. For TCRbeta analysis, collaborators shipped samples in one of three forms: frozen whole blood, isolated PBMCs, or DNA extracted from either of those sample types. Overall study results and their limits: Clinical and demographic metadata were provided uncurated, with the amount varying by source and participant.

Sequencing input: peripheral blood. This chain joins TRBV11-1 to TRBJ1-1; TRBD1 is a possible D gene, resting on 5 matching bases. The origin of this receptor is a human donor with acute or convalescent COVID-19. The donor label of this sample is uncertain. CDR3 reads: CASSLPLGQGSTEAFF. The DNA reads as follows: TGTGCCAGCAGCTTACCCCTCGGCCAGGGTTCCACTGAAGCTTTCTTT. With the portions outside the CDR3 filled from the reference TRBV11-1 and TRBJ1-1 genes, the complete variable region becomes EAEVAQSPRYKITEKSQAVAFWCDPISGHATLYWYRQILGQGPELLVQFQDESVVDDSQLPKDRFSAERLKGVDSTLKIQPAELGDSAMYLCASSLPLGQGSTEAFFGQGTRLTVV.